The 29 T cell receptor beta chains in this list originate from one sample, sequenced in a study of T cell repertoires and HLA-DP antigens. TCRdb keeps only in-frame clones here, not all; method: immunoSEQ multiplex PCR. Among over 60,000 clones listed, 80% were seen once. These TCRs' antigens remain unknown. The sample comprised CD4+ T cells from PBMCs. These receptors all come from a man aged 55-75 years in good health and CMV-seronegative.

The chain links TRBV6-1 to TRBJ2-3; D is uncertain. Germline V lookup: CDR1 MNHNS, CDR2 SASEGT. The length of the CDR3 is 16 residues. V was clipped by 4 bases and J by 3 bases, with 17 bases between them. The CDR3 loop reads CASSGRDGFRTDTQYF. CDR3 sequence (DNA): TGTGCCAGCAGTGGAAGAGACGGCTTTCGTACAGATACGCAGTATTTT.

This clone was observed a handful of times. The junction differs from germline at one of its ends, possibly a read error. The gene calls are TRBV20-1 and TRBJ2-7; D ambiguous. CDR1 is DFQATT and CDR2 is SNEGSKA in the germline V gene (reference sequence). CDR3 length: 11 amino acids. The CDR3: CSARESYEQYF. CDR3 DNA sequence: TGCAGTGCTCGAGAGAGCTACGAGCAGTACTTC.

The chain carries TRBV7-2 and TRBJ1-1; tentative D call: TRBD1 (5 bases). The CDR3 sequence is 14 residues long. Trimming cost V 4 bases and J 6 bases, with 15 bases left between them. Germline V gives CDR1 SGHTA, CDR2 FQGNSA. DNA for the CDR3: TGTGCCAGCAGCTGGGTGGGGGAGGAGGCTGAAGCTTTCTTT. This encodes CASSWVGEEAEAFF.

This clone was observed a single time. Here the CDR3 reads CASSVAGAGIQETQYF. The CDR3 DNA sequence: TGTGCCAGCAGCGTAGCTGGGGCAGGAATTCAAGAGACCCAGTACTTC. This chain links TRBV9 with TRBJ2-5; D perhaps matches TRBD1 (5 bases). CDR1 and CDR2 (germline): SGDLS, YYNGEE. CDR3 length: 16 amino acids. V lost 0 bases, J lost 2 bases, and 14 bases lay in between.

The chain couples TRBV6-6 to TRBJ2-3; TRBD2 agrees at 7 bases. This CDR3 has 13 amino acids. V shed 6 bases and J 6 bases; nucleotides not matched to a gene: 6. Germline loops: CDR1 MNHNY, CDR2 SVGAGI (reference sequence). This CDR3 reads CASRTTSRDTQYF. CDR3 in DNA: TGTGCCAGCAGGACGACTAGCAGGGATACGCAGTATTTT.

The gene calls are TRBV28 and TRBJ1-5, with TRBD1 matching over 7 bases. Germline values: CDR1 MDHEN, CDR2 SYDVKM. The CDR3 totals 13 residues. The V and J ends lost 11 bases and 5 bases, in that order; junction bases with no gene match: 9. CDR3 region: CAHRGSQDQPQHF. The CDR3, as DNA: TGTGCCCACAGGGGTTCACAAGATCAGCCCCAGCATTTT.

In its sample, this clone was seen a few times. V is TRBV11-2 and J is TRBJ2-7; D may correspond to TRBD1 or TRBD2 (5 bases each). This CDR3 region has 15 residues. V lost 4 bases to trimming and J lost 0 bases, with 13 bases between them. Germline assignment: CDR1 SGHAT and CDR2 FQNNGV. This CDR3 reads CASSSPGGTSYEQYF. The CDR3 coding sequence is TGTGCCAGCAGCTCCCCCGGTGGGACCTCCTACGAGCAGTACTTC.

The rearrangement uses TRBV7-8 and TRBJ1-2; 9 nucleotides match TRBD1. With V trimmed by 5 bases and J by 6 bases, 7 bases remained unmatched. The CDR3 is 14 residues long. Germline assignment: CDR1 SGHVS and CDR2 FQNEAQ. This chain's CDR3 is CASSLDRGSHGYTF. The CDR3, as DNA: TGTGCCAGCAGCCTGGACAGGGGCAGTCATGGCTACACCTTC.

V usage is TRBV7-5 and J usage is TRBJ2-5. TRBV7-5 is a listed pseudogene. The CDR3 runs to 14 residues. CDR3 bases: TGTGCCAGCAGCCCGACGACCGAGGGGGAGACCCAGTACTTC. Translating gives CASSPTTEGETQYF.

The CDR3 nucleotides are TGCGCCAGCAGCGCCGGGACAGCAGGAAACACCATATATTTT. This encodes CASSAGTAGNTIYF. The chain has TRBV4-1 and TRBJ1-3, with 7 bases matching TRBD1. The CDR3 is made up of 14 amino acids. Germline CDR1 MGHRA, CDR2 YSYEKL. After removal of 5 bases from V and 4 bases from J, the junction contained 5 bases not matched to a gene.

CDR3 loop: CASKNSQASTDTQYF. CDR3 coding DNA: TGTGCCAGCAAGAACTCACAGGCTAGCACAGATACGCAGTATTTT. The rearrangement uses TRBV6-5 and TRBJ2-3; tentative D call: TRBD1 (5 bases). The CDR3 length is 15 residues. Per germline, CDR1 MNHEY and CDR2 SVGAGI. V was clipped by 7 bases and J by 0 bases, with 14 bases between them.

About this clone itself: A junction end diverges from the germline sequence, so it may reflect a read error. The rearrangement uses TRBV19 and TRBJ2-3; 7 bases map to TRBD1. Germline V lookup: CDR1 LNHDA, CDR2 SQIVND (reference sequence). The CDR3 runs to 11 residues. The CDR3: CASSTGAPVVF. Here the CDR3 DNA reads TGTGCCAGTAGCACAGGGGCCCCCGTGGTATTT.

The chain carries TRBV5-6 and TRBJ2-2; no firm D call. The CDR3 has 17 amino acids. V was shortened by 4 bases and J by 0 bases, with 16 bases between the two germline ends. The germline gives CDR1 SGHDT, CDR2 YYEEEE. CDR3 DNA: TGTGCCAGCAGCCCAGGTGACGGACGGACGAACACCGGGGAGCTGTTTTTT. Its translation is CASSPGDGRTNTGELFF.

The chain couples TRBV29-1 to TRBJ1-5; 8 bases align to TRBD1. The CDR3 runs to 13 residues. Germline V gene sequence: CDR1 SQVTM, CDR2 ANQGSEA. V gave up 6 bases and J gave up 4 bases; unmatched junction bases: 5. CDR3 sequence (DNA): TGCAGCGTCGGGGACAGGACGAATCAGCCCCAGCATTTT. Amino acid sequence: CSVGDRTNQPQHF.

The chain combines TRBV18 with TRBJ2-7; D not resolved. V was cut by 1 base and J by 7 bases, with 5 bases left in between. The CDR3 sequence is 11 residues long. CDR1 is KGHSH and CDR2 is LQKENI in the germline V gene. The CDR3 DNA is TGTGCCAGCTCACCACAGTGGGAGCAGTACGTC. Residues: CASSPQWEQYV.

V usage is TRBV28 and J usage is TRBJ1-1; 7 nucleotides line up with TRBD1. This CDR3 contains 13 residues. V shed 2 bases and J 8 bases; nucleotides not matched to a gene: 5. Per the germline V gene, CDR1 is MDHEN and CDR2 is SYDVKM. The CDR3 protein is CASSLVRQGEAFF. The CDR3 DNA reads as TGTGCCAGCAGTTTAGTAAGACAGGGAGAAGCTTTCTTT.

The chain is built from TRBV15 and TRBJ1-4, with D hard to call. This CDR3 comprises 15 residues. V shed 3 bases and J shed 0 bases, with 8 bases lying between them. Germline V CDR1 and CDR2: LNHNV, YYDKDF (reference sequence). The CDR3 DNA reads TGTGCCACCAGCAGCGGACTGACAACTAATGAAAAACTGTTTTTT. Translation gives CATSSGLTTNEKLFF.

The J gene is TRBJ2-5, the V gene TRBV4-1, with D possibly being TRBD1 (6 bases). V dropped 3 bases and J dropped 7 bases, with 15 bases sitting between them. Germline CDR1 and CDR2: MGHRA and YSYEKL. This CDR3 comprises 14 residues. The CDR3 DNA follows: TGCGCCAGCAGCCATGACAGGAACCCAGGGACCCAGTACTTC. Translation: CASSHDRNPGTQYF.

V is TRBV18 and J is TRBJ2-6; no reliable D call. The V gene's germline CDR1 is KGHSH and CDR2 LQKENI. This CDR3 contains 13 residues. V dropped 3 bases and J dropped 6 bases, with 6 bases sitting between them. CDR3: CASSPLEANVLTF. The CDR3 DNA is TGTGCCAGCTCACCCCTCGAGGCCAACGTCCTGACTTTC. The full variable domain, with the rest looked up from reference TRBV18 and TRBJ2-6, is NAGVMQNPRHLVRRRGQEARLRCSPMKGHSHVYWYRQLPEEGLKFMVYLQKENIIDESGMPKERFSAEFPKEGPSILRIQQVVRGDSAAYFCASSPLEANVLTFGAGSRLTVL.

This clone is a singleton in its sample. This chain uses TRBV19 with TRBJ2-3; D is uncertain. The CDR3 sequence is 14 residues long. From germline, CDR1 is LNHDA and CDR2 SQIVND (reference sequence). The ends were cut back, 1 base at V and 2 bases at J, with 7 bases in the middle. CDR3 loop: CASSIAADTDTQYF. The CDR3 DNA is TGTGCCAGTAGTATAGCAGCTGACACAGATACGCAGTATTTT.

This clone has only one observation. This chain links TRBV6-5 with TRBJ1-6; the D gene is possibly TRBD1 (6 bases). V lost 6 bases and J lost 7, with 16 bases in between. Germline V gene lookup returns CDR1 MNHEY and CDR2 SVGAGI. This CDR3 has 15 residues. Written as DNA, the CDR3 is TGTGCCAGCAGACCCCAGACAGGACGGAATTCACCCCTCCACTTT. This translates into CASRPQTGRNSPLHF.

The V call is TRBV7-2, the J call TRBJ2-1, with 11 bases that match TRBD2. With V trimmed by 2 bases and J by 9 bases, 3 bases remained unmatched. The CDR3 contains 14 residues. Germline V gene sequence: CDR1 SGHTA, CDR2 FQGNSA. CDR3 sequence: CASSLPTSGSEQFF. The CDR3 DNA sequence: TGTGCCAGCAGCTTACCTACTAGCGGGAGTGAGCAGTTCTTC.

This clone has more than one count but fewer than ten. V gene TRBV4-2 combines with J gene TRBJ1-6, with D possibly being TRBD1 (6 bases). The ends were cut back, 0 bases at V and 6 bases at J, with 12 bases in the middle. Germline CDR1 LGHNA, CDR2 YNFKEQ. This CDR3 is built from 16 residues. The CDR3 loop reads CASSQDSGGGNSPLHF. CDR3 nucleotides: TGTGCCAGCAGCCAAGATTCGGGAGGGGGTAATTCACCCCTCCACTTT.

CDR3 region: CASSDAGLANRNEQFF. As DNA, the CDR3 is TGTGCCAGCAGTGACGCGGGACTAGCGAATCGAAATGAGCAGTTCTTC. The chain carries TRBV25-1 and TRBJ2-1; TRBD2 aligns across 10 bases. V gave up 3 bases and J gave up 7 bases; unmatched junction bases: 9. The germline CDR1 and CDR2 sequences are MGHDK and SYGVNS. The CDR3 runs to 16 residues. The entire variable domain, with the rest obtained from reference TRBV25-1 and TRBJ2-1, is as follows: EADIYQTPRYLVIGTGKKITLECSQTMGHDKMYWYQQDPGMELHLIHYSYGVNSTEKGDLSSESTVSRIRTEHFPLTLESARPSHTSQYLCASSDAGLANRNEQFFGPGTRLTVL.

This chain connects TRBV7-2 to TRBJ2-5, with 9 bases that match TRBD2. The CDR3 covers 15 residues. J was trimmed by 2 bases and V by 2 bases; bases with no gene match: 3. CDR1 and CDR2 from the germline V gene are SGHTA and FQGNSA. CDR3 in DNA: TGTGCCAGCAGCTTAACTAGCGGGCTGCAAGAGACCCAGTACTTC. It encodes CASSLTSGLQETQYF.

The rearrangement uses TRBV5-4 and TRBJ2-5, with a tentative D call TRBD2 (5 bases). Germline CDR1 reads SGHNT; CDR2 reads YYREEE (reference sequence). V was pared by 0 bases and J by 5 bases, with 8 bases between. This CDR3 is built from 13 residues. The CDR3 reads CASSLAGYETQYF. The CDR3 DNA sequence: TGTGCCAGCAGCTTGGCGGGGTACGAGACCCAGTACTTC. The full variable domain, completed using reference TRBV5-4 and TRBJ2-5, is ETGVTQSPTHLIKTRGQQVTLRCSSQSGHNTVSWYQQALGQGPQFIFQYYREEENGRGNFPPRFSGLQFPNYSSELNVNALELDDSALYLCASSLAGYETQYFGPGTRLLVL.

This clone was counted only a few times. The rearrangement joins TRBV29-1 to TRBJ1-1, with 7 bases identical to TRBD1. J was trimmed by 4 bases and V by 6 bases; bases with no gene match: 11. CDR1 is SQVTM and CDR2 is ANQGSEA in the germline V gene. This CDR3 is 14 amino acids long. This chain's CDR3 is CSVEEGARSTEAFF. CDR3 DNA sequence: TGCAGCGTCGAGGAGGGGGCGCGGAGCACTGAAGCTTTCTTT.

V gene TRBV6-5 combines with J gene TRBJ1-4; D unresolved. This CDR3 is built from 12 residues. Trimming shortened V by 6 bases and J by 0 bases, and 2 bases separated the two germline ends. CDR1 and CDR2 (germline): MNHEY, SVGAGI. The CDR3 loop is CASRSTNEKLFF. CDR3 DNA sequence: TGTGCCAGCAGGTCAACTAATGAAAAACTGTTTTTT.

Here the CDR3 reads CASSLDSDNNSPLHF. CDR3 DNA: TGCGCCAGCAGCTTGGACTCGGACAATAATTCACCCCTCCACTTT. The V and J genes are TRBV5-1 and TRBJ1-6; perhaps TRBD1 as D (5 bases). V lost 0 bases and J lost 5, with 9 bases in between. This CDR3 spans 15 amino acids. Germline V gene lookup returns CDR1 SGHRS and CDR2 YFSETQ.